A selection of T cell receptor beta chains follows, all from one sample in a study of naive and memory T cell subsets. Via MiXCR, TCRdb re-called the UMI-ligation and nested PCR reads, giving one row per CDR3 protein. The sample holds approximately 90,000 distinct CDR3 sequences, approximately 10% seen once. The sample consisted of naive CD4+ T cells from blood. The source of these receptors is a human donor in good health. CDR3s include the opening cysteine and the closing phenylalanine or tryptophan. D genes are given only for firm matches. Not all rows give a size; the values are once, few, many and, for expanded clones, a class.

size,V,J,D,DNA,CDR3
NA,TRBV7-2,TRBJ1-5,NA,TGTGCCAGCAGCTGGGGCCCCGACGGTCCCCAGCATTTT,CASSWGPDGPQHF
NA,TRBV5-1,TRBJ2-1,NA,TGCGCCAGCAGCCCAACGGGGGGCACGTGGCAGTTCTTC,CASSPTGGTWQFF
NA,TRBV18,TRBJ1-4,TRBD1,TGTGCCAGCTCACCGGGACAGGGTGAAAAACTGTTTTTT,CASSPGQGEKLFF
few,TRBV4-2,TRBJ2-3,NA,TGTGCCAGCAGCCAATTCAGGGCCACCAATCGGGGTGGTACGCAGTATTTT,CASSQFRATNRGGTQYF
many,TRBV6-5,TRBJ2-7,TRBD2,TGTGCCAGCAAAAAGCGGGAGTACTACGAGCAGTACTTC,CASKKREYYEQYF
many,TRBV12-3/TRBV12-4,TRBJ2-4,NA,TGTGCCAGCAGTTTATCGGTCCTAAACATTCAGTACTTC,CASSLSVLNIQYF
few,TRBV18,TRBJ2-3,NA,TGTGCCAGCTCATCGGGGGGCTTCGATACGCAGTATTTT,CASSSGGFDTQYF
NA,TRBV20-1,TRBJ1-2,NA,TGCAGTGCTAGATTGTTAGGGGGGCATGGCTACACCTTC,CSARLLGGHGYTF
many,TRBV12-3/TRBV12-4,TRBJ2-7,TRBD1,TGTGCCAGCAGCCACAGGGGCGACGTCCACGAGCAGTACTTC,CASSHRGDVHEQYF
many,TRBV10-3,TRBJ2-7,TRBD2,TGTGCCATCAGTGCTACTAGCGGCCGCTACGAGCAGTACTTC,CAISATSGRYEQYF
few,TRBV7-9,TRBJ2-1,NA,TGTGCCAGCAGCTTACGGGCAGCCATCATCTACAATGAGCAGTTCTTC,CASSLRAAIIYNEQFF
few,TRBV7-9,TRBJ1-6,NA,TGTGCCAGCAGCTCCGGGGAGACGGCAAATTCACCCCTCCACTTT,CASSSGETANSPLHF
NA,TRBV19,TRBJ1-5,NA,TGTGCCAGTAGTCTAAGAGACCTCAATCAGCCCCAGCATTTT,CASSLRDLNQPQHF
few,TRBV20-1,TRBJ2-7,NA,TGCAGTGCTAGAGCAAGAGGACAGACCTCGGCTTTCGGGCAGTACTTC,CSARARGQTSAFGQYF
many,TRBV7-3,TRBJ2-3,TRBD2,TGTGCCAGCAGCTCCCGGAGGGGAGGGCCGCTCGGCACAGATACGCAGTATTTT,CASSSRRGGPLGTDTQYF
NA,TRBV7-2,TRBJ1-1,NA,TGTGCCAGCAGCTTAACTGGGATGAACACTGAAGCTTTCTTT,CASSLTGMNTEAFF
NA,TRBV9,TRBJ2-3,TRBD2,TGTGCCAGCAGCGAGACTAGCGGGAGGGTTCCAGATACGCAGTATTTT,CASSETSGRVPDTQYF
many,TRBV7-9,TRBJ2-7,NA,TGTGCCAGCAGCTTAGTTTCCGCGACGGGCTACGAGCAGTACTTC,CASSLVSATGYEQYF
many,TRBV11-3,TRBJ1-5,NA,TGTGCCAGCAGCTCCTCCTCAGATCAGCCCCAGCATTTT,CASSSSSDQPQHF
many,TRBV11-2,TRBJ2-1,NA,TGTGCCAGCAGTTTTAATTTAGCGGCAGGGACCAATGAGCAGTTCTTC,CASSFNLAAGTNEQFF
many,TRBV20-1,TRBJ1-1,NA,TGCAGTGCTAGTGAGGCTCCGGGGACTGAAGCTTTCTTT,CSASEAPGTEAFF
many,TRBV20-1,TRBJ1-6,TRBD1,TGCAGTGCTGCCGACAGGGCGAGGGATTCACCCCTCCACTTT,CSAADRARDSPLHF
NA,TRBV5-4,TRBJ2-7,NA,TGTGCCAGCAGCAAGGGACCCGGAGTAAGCTCCTACGAGCAGTACTTC,CASSKGPGVSSYEQYF
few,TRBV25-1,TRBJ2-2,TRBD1,TGTGCCGGGTCGACAGGGCCCGGGGAGCTGTTTTTT,CAGSTGPGELFF
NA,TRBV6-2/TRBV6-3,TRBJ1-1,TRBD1,TGTGCCAGCAGGGACAGGCATGAAGCTTTCTTT,CASRDRHEAFF
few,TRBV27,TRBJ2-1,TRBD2,TGTGCCAGCAGGGAGCTTAGCGGGGGGGCTCGGGAGCAGTTCTTC,CASRELSGGAREQFF
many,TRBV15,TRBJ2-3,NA,TGTGCCACCAGCACCTATCGGAGGTTCACAGATACGCAGTATTTT,CATSTYRRFTDTQYF
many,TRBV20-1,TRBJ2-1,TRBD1,TGCAGTGCTAGAATCGGACAGGAACAGTTCTTC,CSARIGQEQFF
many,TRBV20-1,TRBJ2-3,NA,TGCAGTGCCAGAAGGACAGTAACTAGCACAGATACGCAGTATTTT,CSARRTVTSTDTQYF
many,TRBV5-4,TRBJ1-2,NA,TGTGCCAGCAGCGCGGGGGGGAAGTTTTTTGGCTACACCTTC,CASSAGGKFFGYTF
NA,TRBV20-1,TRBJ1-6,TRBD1,TGCAGTGCTAGAACCCAGGACAGGAATTTAGCACCCCTCCACTTT,CSARTQDRNLAPLHF
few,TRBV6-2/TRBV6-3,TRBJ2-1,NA,TGTGCCAGCAGTTACTTGTGGGCCGGCTACAATGAGCAGTTCTTC,CASSYLWAGYNEQFF
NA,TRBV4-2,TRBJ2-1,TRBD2,TGTGCCAGCAGCCCTGGACTAGCGGGAGCCTCCAATGAGCAGTTCTTC,CASSPGLAGASNEQFF
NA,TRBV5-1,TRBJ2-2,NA,TGCGCCAGCAGCTTGGCCCGAGGGGCCGGGGAGCTGTTTTTT,CASSLARGAGELFF
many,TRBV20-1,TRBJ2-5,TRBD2,TGCAGTGCTGACTTACTAGCGGGCCGGACCGGGTCCCAGTACTTC,CSADLLAGRTGSQYF
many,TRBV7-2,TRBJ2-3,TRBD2,TGTGCCAGCAGTTCCACTAGCGATGGTGCAGATACGCAGTATTTT,CASSSTSDGADTQYF
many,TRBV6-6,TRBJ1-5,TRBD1,TGTGCCAGCAGAGGGACAGGGCGGGATAGCAATCAGCCCCAGCATTTT,CASRGTGRDSNQPQHF
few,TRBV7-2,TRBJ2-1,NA,TGTGCCAGCAGACAAAGAAACAATGAGCAGTTCTTC,CASRQRNNEQFF
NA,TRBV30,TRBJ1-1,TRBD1,TGTGCCTGGAACGGCCGGGACAGCAACACTGAAGCTTTCTTT,CAWNGRDSNTEAFF
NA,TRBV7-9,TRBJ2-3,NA,TGTGCCAGCAGCCCTCGATCCTACGAGGGCCTAGATACGCAGTATTTT,CASSPRSYEGLDTQYF
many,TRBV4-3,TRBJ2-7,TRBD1,TGCGCCAGCAGCCAAGAGGGAGACAGGGCCTACGAGCAGTACTTC,CASSQEGDRAYEQYF
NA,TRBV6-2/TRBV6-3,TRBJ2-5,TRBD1,TGTGCCAGCCTACAGACAGGGGCGACGCAAAAGACCCAGTACTTC,CASLQTGATQKTQYF
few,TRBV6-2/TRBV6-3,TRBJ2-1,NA,TGTGCCAGCAGTTTCTCCAGGGACAAACCCTTGGAGGAGCAGTTCTTC,CASSFSRDKPLEEQFF